The 6 T cell receptor beta chains below come from one sample, sequenced in a study of cytomegalovirus exposure and HLA in healthy donors. The primer mix had 60 Vbeta and 13 Jbeta primers. The method was immunoSEQ multiplex PCR; TCRdb's version includes in-frame clones alone and lacks a portion of them. The sample lists more than 85,000 clones, more than 70% occurring once. What was sequenced was PBMCs. The receptor source for this set is a man under 40 in good health and CMV-seronegative.

This clone has a handful of counts. An end of the junction does not agree with germline; a read error may underlie this. This chain links TRBV6-5 with TRBJ1-5; TRBD1 aligns across 12 bases. This CDR3 comprises 15 residues. Germline lookup yields CDR1 MNHEY and CDR2 SVGAGI. This CDR3 reads CASSSGTGGKQPQHF. In DNA, the CDR3 is TGTGCCAGCAGTTCCGGGACAGGGGGCAAACAGCCCCAGCATTTT.

The chain uses TRBV5-1 and TRBJ1-2; D is possibly TRBD1 (5 bases). The CDR3 length is 16 residues. Germline V gives CDR1 SGHRS, CDR2 YFSETQ. V gave up 5 bases and J gave up 0 bases, with 17 bases separating them. The CDR3 loop is CASRWEVSGANYGYTF. Here the CDR3 DNA reads TGCGCCAGCAGGTGGGAGGTGTCGGGGGCTAACTATGGCTACACCTTC.

The V and J genes are TRBV30 and TRBJ1-2, with TRBD1 matching 8 bases. With V trimmed by 4 bases and J by 5 bases, 6 bases remained unmatched. CDR3 length: 13 residues. Per the germline V gene, CDR1 is GTSNPN and CDR2 is SVGIG (reference sequence). CDR3 bases: TGTGCCTGGAACCTACAGGGGGGGTATGGCTACACCTTC. Its protein product is CAWNLQGGYGYTF.

The chain recombines TRBV11-2 with TRBJ1-1; no clear D. The CDR3 runs 15 residues. CDR1 is SGHAT and CDR2 is FQNNGV in the germline V gene. V lost 1 base to trimming and J lost 1 base, with 10 bases between them. CDR3 bases: TGTGCCAGCAGCTTAGGTCTTCAGTGGAACACTGAAGCTTTCTTT. Encoded protein: CASSLGLQWNTEAFF.

CDR3 DNA sequence: TGTGCCAGCAGTGGGGCGGGGACTGAAGCTTTCTTT. Amino acid sequence: CASSGAGTEAFF. This sequence joins TRBV6-1 and TRBJ1-1, with D unresolved. The V gene's germline CDR1 is MNHNS and CDR2 SASEGT. The CDR3 contains 12 residues. Trimming cost V 4 bases and J 5 bases, with 8 bases left between them.

This clone turned up a few times. J is TRBJ1-1 and V is TRBV6-1, with 7 bases aligning to TRBD1. The germline V gene encodes CDR1 MNHNS and CDR2 SASEGT. This CDR3 contains 14 residues. Trimming at V came to 2 bases and at J to 4 bases, leaving 4 bases not matched to a gene. CDR3 bases: TGTGCCAGCAGTGAAAACAGGGGCAGCACTGAAGCTTTCTTT. It codes for CASSENRGSTEAFF.